This TCR beta chain appears in the sequencing data of a study of a mutant IDH1 vaccine in newly diagnosed glioma. The overall study: Patients under treatment included about 62% males and 37.5% females and had a mean age of approximately 40 years. General study findings and limits: Vaccine-induced responses were seen in roughly 93% of patients, spanning several MHC alleles.

The assay was immunoSEQ multiplex PCR, and TCRdb's table has in-frame clones only and misses some. This table holds under 70,000 clones, 81% found once. On this clone: Its antigen is undetermined.

Noted time point: week 5, during vaccination. Doses comprised 300 ug of mutant IDH1 20-mer peptide each, plus topical imiquimod. Every donor had a new WHO grade 3 or 4 astrocytoma that was IDH1-mutant, with loss of nuclear ATRX. The length of the CDR3 is 14 residues. Trimming left V 1 base short and J 3 bases short, with 8 bases between. Germline V gives CDR1 SGHAT, CDR2 FQDESV (reference sequence). The sequencing used PBMCs, collected from a glioma patient whose treatment included an IDH1 peptide vaccine. The chain joins TRBV11-1 to TRBJ2-3; the D call may be TRBD1 or TRBD2 (5 bases each). The clonotype comes from a man aged 30 to 39 with glioma. CDR3 sequence (DNA): TGTGCCAGCAGCTTAGGCAGGGAGACAGATACGCAGTATTTT. Translation: CASSLGRETDTQYF.